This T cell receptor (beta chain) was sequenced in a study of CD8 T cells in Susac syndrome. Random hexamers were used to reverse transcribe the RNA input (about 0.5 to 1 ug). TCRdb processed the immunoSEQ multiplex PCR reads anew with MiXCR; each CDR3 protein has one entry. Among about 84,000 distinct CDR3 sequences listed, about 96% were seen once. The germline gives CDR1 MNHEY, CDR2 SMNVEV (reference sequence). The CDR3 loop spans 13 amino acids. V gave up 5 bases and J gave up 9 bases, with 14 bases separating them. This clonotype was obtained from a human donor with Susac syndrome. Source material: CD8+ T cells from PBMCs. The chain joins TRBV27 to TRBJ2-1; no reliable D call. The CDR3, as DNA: TGTGCCAGCAGTCCACGGGCCTACCGTGAGCAGTTCTTC. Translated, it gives CASSPRAYREQFF.